A selection of T cell receptor beta chains follows, all from one sample in a study of spatial heterogeneity in lung cancer. MiXCR was run by TCRdb on the 5' RACE reads, yielding one entry per CDR3 protein. Of about 120,000 distinct CDR3 sequences listed, roughly 10% are singletons. Sample: PBMCs, taken at follow-up. All receptors derive from a female donor with early-stage non-small cell lung cancer. Both conserved end residues are trimmed from each CDR3. The order of the fields is V gene, clone size, J gene, CDR3 protein. A row's size may be missing; if present it is once, few, many or a size class.

TRBV3-1,few,TRBJ1-5,ASSQDEGQPQH
TRBV5-1,many,TRBJ2-1,ASSLAGEGYNEQF
TRBV7-3,many,TRBJ2-6,ASSSMTSGANVLT
TRBV6-2/TRBV6-3,-,TRBJ1-1,ASRSGDRVGLTEAF
TRBV27,-,TRBJ2-5,ASRSGPHQY
TRBV28,many,TRBJ1-2,ASSLYPSQAGYT
TRBV14,many,TRBJ1-4,ASSQDMGYNEKLF
TRBV7-8,many,TRBJ1-4,ASSADRGREKLF
TRBV5-1,-,TRBJ1-4,ASSLFQGDEKLF
TRBV2,few,TRBJ2-2,ASSEPGELF
TRBV7-9,few,TRBJ2-1,ASSPQGGRLNEQF
TRBV7-2,many,TRBJ2-1,ASSLQVISYNEQF
TRBV27,-,TRBJ1-1,ASSSNMNTEAF
TRBV9,many,TRBJ2-3,ASSPSSTSGSSDTQY
TRBV6-2/TRBV6-3,few,TRBJ1-1,ASTPRAQKEAF
TRBV18,many,TRBJ1-1,ASSLDRGRVNTEAF
TRBV24-1,-,TRBJ2-1,ATSDLGRASYNEQF
TRBV6-2/TRBV6-3,many,TRBJ2-3,ASSYSPGPRTPDTQY
TRBV3-1,many,TRBJ2-5,ASSPTIQETQY
TRBV7-3,many,TRBJ1-1,ASSLGQVMNTEAF
TRBV27,-,TRBJ1-5,ASSETGLGNQPQH
TRBV7-2,few,TRBJ2-3,ASSSYTDTQY
TRBV4-1,few,TRBJ2-4,ASSQVLSRDRAL
TRBV28,few,TRBJ2-3,ASIPEGQGVADTQY
TRBV29-1,few,TRBJ1-1,SVENGWSEAF
TRBV6-2/TRBV6-3,few,TRBJ2-1,ASSYGTGGPYNEQF
TRBV7-3,-,TRBJ2-3,ASSLTSGSRTDTQY
TRBV6-2/TRBV6-3,-,TRBJ2-5,ASSYEVLVGARAQY
TRBV10-3,-,TRBJ2-2,AISDPGRVTGELF
TRBV6-2/TRBV6-3,-,TRBJ1-1,ASISNNLFSEAF
TRBV19,few,TRBJ2-3,ASSTLAGETDTQY
TRBV19,-,TRBJ1-6,ASSIGQGGSPLH
TRBV5-1,-,TRBJ2-1,ASRPGAVSSYNEQF
TRBV7-9,few,TRBJ1-1,ASSTTGNTEAF
TRBV28,-,TRBJ1-2,ASSLTRDRYYT
TRBV29-1,-,TRBJ2-3,NIGTDSSTDTQY
TRBV7-2,many,TRBJ1-1,ASSLYHTEAF
TRBV6-6,-,TRBJ1-5,ASTRDRGGNQPQH
TRBV19,few,TRBJ1-5,ASSMRGGNQPQH
TRBV14,many,TRBJ1-2,ASSQDLIGYT
TRBV3-1,-,TRBJ2-5,ASSQDRLVASEEETQY
TRBV3-1,-,TRBJ2-6,ASSQGVAYIVSGANVLT
TRBV20-1,few,TRBJ1-1,SARRTDRLNTEAF
TRBV7-2,few,TRBJ2-1,ASSLTEREARNEQF
TRBV24-1,few,TRBJ2-4,ATSENAKNIQY
TRBV28,-,TRBJ2-7,ASKESGPYEQY
TRBV10-3,many,TRBJ1-5,AISEPGKGGQPQH
TRBV6-2/TRBV6-3,-,TRBJ2-7,ASSSLSYEQY
TRBV7-9,-,TRBJ2-3,ASSLLKADTDTQY
TRBV20-1,-,TRBJ1-2,SAAGRHGYT
TRBV5-1,-,TRBJ2-5,ASSSDHPETQY
TRBV2,few,TRBJ1-2,ASSAGGNYGYT
TRBV20-1,-,TRBJ2-1,SANNRMRSYNEQF
TRBV5-1,-,TRBJ2-1,ASSLMASGTGEQF
TRBV19,-,TRBJ1-2,ASTGVPGQLYGYT
TRBV24-1,-,TRBJ2-1,ATSDLRSSGTYNEQF
TRBV12-3/TRBV12-4,-,TRBJ1-4,ASSLRGPRGEKLF
TRBV28,-,TRBJ2-7,ASSLWVNEQY
TRBV6-6,-,TRBJ2-1,ASNLGLDGLQEQF